This TCR beta chain was sequenced for a study of spatial heterogeneity in lung cancer. As for the study in general: Sequences of the beta chain were consistently detected in greater numbers than alpha-chain sequences. The study observed each unique TCR and UMI combination more than ten times on average in raw reads.

On each TCR cDNA molecule, a unique molecular identifier was present. TCRdb re-called the 5' RACE reads with MiXCR, one entry per CDR3 protein. Here the sample spans 60,000 to 90,000 distinct CDR3 sequences, about an eighth being singletons. Germline V gene lookup returns CDR1 LGHNA and CDR2 YNFKEQ. This CDR3 comprises 17 residues. The trim removed 1 base at V and 4 bases at J, leaving 8 bases unmatched. Specified time point: sample taken at primary tumor resection. Tumor, nontumor lung or frozen PBMC supplied whole RNA that was sequenced unsorted. Donors were over 70 untreated early-stage non-small cell lung cancer patients.

This material consisted of PBMCs, taken at surgery. The receptor was derived from a male donor with early-stage non-small cell lung cancer. The chain has TRBV4-2 and TRBJ1-3; 9 positions match TRBD1. CDR3 in DNA: TGTGCCAGCAGCCAAGTGAAGGGACAGGGAGAAGGAAACACCATATATTTT. Translating gives CASSQVKGQGEGNTIYF.